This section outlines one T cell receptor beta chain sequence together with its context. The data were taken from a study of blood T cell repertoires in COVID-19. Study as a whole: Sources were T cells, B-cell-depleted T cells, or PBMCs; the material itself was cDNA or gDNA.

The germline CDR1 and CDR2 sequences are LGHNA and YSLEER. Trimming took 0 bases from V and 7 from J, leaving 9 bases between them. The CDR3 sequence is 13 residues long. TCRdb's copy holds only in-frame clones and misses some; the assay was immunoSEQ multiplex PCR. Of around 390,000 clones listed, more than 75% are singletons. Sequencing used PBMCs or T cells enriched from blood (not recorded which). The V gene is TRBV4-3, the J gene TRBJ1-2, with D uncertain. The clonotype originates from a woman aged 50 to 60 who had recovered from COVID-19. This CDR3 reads CASSQDPFGGYTF. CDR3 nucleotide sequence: TGCGCCAGCAGCCAAGACCCCTTCGGTGGCTACACCTTC.